This T cell receptor (beta chain) was captured in a study of post-analysis software for immune sequencing data. Across the whole study: In terms of disease course, relapsing-remitting, secondary progressive and progressive-relapsing multiple sclerosis were included. Study-wide findings and caveats: The study found significantly lower normalized Chao1 diversity in multiple sclerosis patients than in controls. Patients used about five TRBV segments, including TRBV5-6, TRBV5-1 and TRBV20-1, more often than controls.

Germline CDR1 reads SGHVS; CDR2 reads FQNEAQ. V trimming: 8 bases; J trimming: 0 bases; junction bases outside the gene matches: 14. The CDR3 length is 17 residues. This clonotype was counted between two and nine times. Its specificity is unknown. The library was made from cDNA and included unique molecular identifiers. TCRdb called the PCR reads again in MiXCR, with one record for every CDR3 protein. The sample holds hundreds of thousands of distinct CDR3 sequences, around 27% seen once. Specimen: blood. V gene TRBV7-8 combines with J gene TRBJ2-5; 8 bases align to TRBD2. The clonotype comes from a girl between 10 and 17 years old with multiple sclerosis. CDR3 coding DNA: TGTGCCAGCTCCATGTTTGGTGGCGGGAGGTACCAAGAGACCCAGTACTTC. Translating gives CASSMFGGGRYQETQYF.